This TCR beta chain was captured in a study of T cell repertoires in cytomegalovirus infection. Looking at the study overall: An indication of both CMV infection and matching HLA type came from public TCR beta signatures. Findings and caveats of the study: Dominant in the ex vivo response were TCR beta clonotypes restricted by HLA-C and specific for CMV.

TCRdb re-called the reads with MiXCR, one entry per CDR3 protein. The data show some 280,000 distinct CDR3 sequences, approximately 14% seen once. The CDR3 sequence is 17 residues long. Germline loops: CDR1 SGHTA, CDR2 FQGNSA. The V and J ends lost 5 bases and 1 base, in that order; junction bases with no gene match: 10. Note on this clonotype: Its antigen is undetermined.

This clonotype originated in a human donor in good health (CMV status not recorded). Some clones in this sample may be carry-over from other donors' samples. Sample: PBMCs. The chain employs TRBV7-2 and TRBJ2-1; TRBD2 agrees at 8 bases. CDR3 residues: CASSPRSGRGSYNEQFF. The CDR3 nucleotides read TGTGCCAGCAGCCCGCGCAGCGGGAGAGGGTCCTACAATGAGCAGTTCTTC.